This passage covers 18 T cell receptor beta chains from one sample sequenced in a study of T cells in Graves' hyperthyroidism and ophthalmopathy. There were TCR beta CDR3 regions amplified from RNA transcripts. Researchers ran a first-round RT-PCR on the TCR CDR3 using the HTBI primer set. TCRdb fed the multiplex PCR reads into MiXCR, producing one record per CDR3 protein. The table lists nearly 750,000 distinct CDR3 sequences, 35% of them singletons. Sample: blood. The receptors stem from a woman aged 40 to 55 with Graves' hyperthyroidism.

This chain joins TRBV19 and TRBJ2-6; TRBD2 agrees at 8 bases. J gave up 12 bases and V 3 bases, and 13 bases lay outside the gene matches. The germline CDR1 and CDR2 sequences are LNHDA and SQIVND (reference sequence). This CDR3 contains 16 residues. For the CDR3, the DNA is TGTGCCAGTAGTATGAACCTCAGCGGGAGTTTTTCCGTCCTGACTTTC. It is translated as CASSMNLSGSFSVLTF.

This clonotype was picked up many times. J is TRBJ1-4 and V is TRBV7-9; D is undetermined. This CDR3 has 13 residues. Between the trimmed V and J ends, which lost 3 bases and 8 bases, there was a span of 10 bases. CDR1 is SEHNR and CDR2 is FQNEAQ in the germline V gene (reference sequence). DNA for the CDR3: TGTGCCAGCAGCTTGGACGTGTCGGAAAAACTGTTTTTT. Its protein product is CASSLDVSEKLFF.

This clonotype was picked up many times. This chain uses TRBV9 with TRBJ2-5; 10 bases fit TRBD2. CDR1 and CDR2 (germline): SGDLS, YYNGEE. The CDR3 is 16 amino acids. The V gene end was trimmed by 4 bases and the J gene end by 2 bases; junction bases not matched to a gene: 8. The CDR3 DNA reads as TGTGCCAGCAGCCCCCGGGTTAGCGGGGGGCAAGAGACCCAGTACTTC. It encodes CASSPRVSGGQETQYF.

The chain recombines TRBV19 with TRBJ1-6; 7 nucleotides agree with TRBD1. CDR3 length: 16 residues. Germline CDR1 and CDR2: LNHDA and SQIVND (reference sequence). V lost 1 base and J lost 5; bases outside the gene matches: 5. DNA of the CDR3: TGTGCCAGTAGTATAGGGGGACAGACTAATAATTCACCCCTCCACTTT. Protein: CASSIGGQTNNSPLHF.

The J gene is TRBJ1-4, the V gene TRBV30, with D unclear. V lost 4 bases, J lost 8 bases, and 5 bases lay in between. Germline lookup yields CDR1 GTSNPN and CDR2 SVGIG (reference sequence). The CDR3 consists of 10 residues. The CDR3 is CAWKGEKLFF. The CDR3 DNA reads as TGTGCCTGGAAAGGAGAAAAACTGTTTTTT.

V usage is TRBV20-1 and J usage is TRBJ2-7; tentative D call: TRBD1 (6 bases). V was clipped by 4 bases and J by 2 bases, with 15 bases between them. Germline V gene sequence: CDR1 DFQATT, CDR2 SNEGSKA (reference sequence). This CDR3 comprises 14 residues. CDR3 in amino acids: CSAKSGTTTYEQYF. The CDR3 nucleotides are TGCAGTGCTAAGTCCGGGACAACAACCTACGAGCAGTACTTC.

V usage is TRBV12-3 or TRBV12-4 and J usage is TRBJ1-1, with 8 bases fitting TRBD1. There are 14 residues in the CDR3. After removal of 6 bases from V and 1 base from J, the junction contained 4 bases not matched to a gene. The CDR3 here is CASSHDRGNTEAFF. The CDR3 DNA reads TGTGCCAGCAGCCACGACAGGGGGAACACTGAAGCTTTCTTT.

The rearrangement uses TRBV25-1 and TRBJ1-6; possibly TRBD1 for D (5 bases). The CDR3 loop spans 15 amino acids. Trimming took off 7 bases at V and 4 bases at J, with 14 bases between the two ends. CDR1 and CDR2 (germline): MGHDK, SYGVNS. The CDR3 is CASNNSGTYNSPLHF. In DNA form, the CDR3 reads TGTGCCAGCAACAATTCCGGGACTTATAATTCACCCCTCCACTTT.

This clonotype has just a few counts. The chain has TRBV6-5 and TRBJ2-7; 9 bases are a match to TRBD1. Trimming took 6 bases from V and 4 from J; bases not matched to a gene: 7. Germline V gives CDR1 MNHEY, CDR2 SVGAGI. CDR3 length: 14 residues. CDR3 nucleotides: TGTGCCAGCAGAATGGGACAGGGCGATTACGAGCAGTACTTC. Amino acids: CASRMGQGDYEQYF.

The chain uses TRBV4-3 and TRBJ2-5; 8 bases line up with TRBD1. Per germline, CDR1 LGHNA and CDR2 YSLEER. The CDR3 is 17 residues long. The V and J ends lost 0 bases and 5 bases, in that order; junction bases with no gene match: 11. The DNA for the CDR3 is TGCGCCAGCAGCCAAGATGTGAGGCAGGGGGCTTGGGAGACCCAGTACTTC. Its translation is CASSQDVRQGAWETQYF.

The chain couples TRBV29-1 to TRBJ1-5, with 7 nucleotides matching TRBD1. The CDR3 runs 13 residues. With V trimmed by 7 bases and J by 3 bases, 6 bases remained unmatched. Germline-derived CDR1 and CDR2 are SQVTM and ANQGSEA. CDR3 bases: TGCAGCGGCCGGGACAGCCACAATCAGCCCCAGCATTTT. Its protein is CSGRDSHNQPQHF.

The V gene is TRBV7-9, the J gene TRBJ2-2; D remains ambiguous. Germline CDR1 and CDR2: SEHNR and FQNEAQ (reference sequence). The CDR3 is made up of 14 amino acids. V was trimmed by 5 bases and J by 10 bases, leaving 17 bases between them. The CDR3 here is CASSQDTKTTELFF. CDR3 DNA: TGTGCCAGCAGCCAAGATACCAAGACCACGGAGCTGTTTTTT.

In this sample, this clonotype turned up a few times. V is TRBV6-5 and J is TRBJ1-4; TRBD1 is a possible D gene (5 bases). Germline values: CDR1 MNHEY, CDR2 SVGAGI. The CDR3 sequence is 15 residues long. With 4 bases removed from V and 0 bases from J, the gap between germline ends came to 9 bases. CDR3 region: CASSWGDATNEKLFF. In nucleotides, the CDR3 is TGTGCCAGCAGTTGGGGCGACGCAACTAATGAAAAACTGTTTTTT.

In this sample, this clonotype turned up many times. J is TRBJ2-5 and V is TRBV7-9, with TRBD1 matching 7 bases. This CDR3 has 14 residues. Germline lookup yields CDR1 SEHNR and CDR2 FQNEAQ (reference sequence). The V segment lost 3 bases and the J segment 1 base; nucleotides outside the gene matches: 2. CDR3 protein: CASSFRTGQETQYF. The CDR3 nucleotides read TGTGCCAGCAGCTTCCGGACAGGCCAAGAGACCCAGTACTTC.

The chain joins TRBV19 to TRBJ1-3; possibly TRBD1 for D (6 bases). This CDR3 is built from 16 residues. The V end was cut by 6 bases, the J end by 4 bases, with 19 bases between. Looked up from germline, CDR1 is LNHDA and CDR2 is SQIVND (reference sequence). CDR3 in DNA: TGTGCCAGTAGCCACCCACGGGACAAGCCCGGAAACACCATATATTTT. Translated, it gives CASSHPRDKPGNTIYF.

The chain combines TRBV19 with TRBJ1-2; TRBD1 matches 12 bases. This CDR3 spans 16 amino acids. Looked up from germline, CDR1 is LNHDA and CDR2 is SQIVND (reference sequence). The junction had 8 bases not matched to a gene; V was cut back by 1 base and J by 8 bases. For the CDR3, the DNA is TGTGCCAGTAGTATAGTTCCGGGACAGGGGGCTGGCGGCTACACCTTC. This encodes CASSIVPGQGAGGYTF.

Many counts were recorded for this clonotype. V gene TRBV12-3 or TRBV12-4 combines with J gene TRBJ1-6, with 10 bases aligning to TRBD1. The CDR3 contains 15 residues. Trimming cost V 6 bases and J 6 bases; bases outside gene matches: 5. The CDR3 DNA follows: TGTGCCAGCAGAGCCGGGACAGGGGTTAATTCACCCCTCCACTTT. Amino acids: CASRAGTGVNSPLHF.

The rearrangement links TRBV7-2 to TRBJ1-4; 7 bases are a match to TRBD1. J was trimmed by 5 bases and V by 5 bases; bases with no gene match: 8. CDR1 is SGHTA and CDR2 is FQGNSA in the germline V gene. The CDR3 extends over 15 amino acids. The CDR3 sequence is CASSAGGQRNEKLFF. DNA of the CDR3: TGTGCCAGCAGCGCTGGGGGACAGAGAAATGAAAAACTGTTTTTT.